This entry lists 21 T cell receptor beta chains sequenced from one sample in a study of blood T cell repertoires in COVID-19. Generated by immunoSEQ multiplex PCR, the TCRdb table keeps only in-frame clones and is missing some. Of about 68,000 clones listed, approximately 90% are singletons. Input material: peripheral blood. The receptors derive from a man aged 45-60 years with COVID-19, enrolled during active disease.

The chain employs TRBV10-3 and TRBJ2-2, with a tentative D call TRBD2 (6 bases). V was clipped by 8 bases and J by 7 bases, with 26 bases between them. The CDR3 covers 17 residues. Germline CDR1 and CDR2: ENHRY and SYGVKD. CDR3 DNA: TGTGCCATCTCCGAGCGGGCCTCTCGTGTTGGGAGCGGGGAGCTGTTTTTT. Its translation is CAISERASRVGSGELFF.

This chain links TRBV28 with TRBJ1-1; TRBD1 matches at 9 bases. Trimming cost V 2 bases and J 1 base; bases outside gene matches: 2. This CDR3 has 15 residues. Per germline, CDR1 MDHEN and CDR2 SYDVKM. CDR3 protein: CASSLGDRENTEAFF. Here the CDR3 DNA reads TGTGCCAGCAGTTTAGGGGACAGGGAGAACACTGAAGCTTTCTTT.

This clone is a singleton in its sample. The gene calls are TRBV24-1 and TRBJ2-3; D is perhaps TRBD1 (5 bases). V was clipped by 4 bases and J by 2 bases, with 15 bases between them. The CDR3 loop spans 16 amino acids. Per the germline V gene, CDR1 is KGHDR and CDR2 is SFDVKD. The CDR3 sequence is CATSEQGTGNTDTQYF. The DNA of the CDR3 is TGTGCCACCAGTGAGCAGGGCACAGGAAACACAGATACGCAGTATTTT.

The chain combines TRBV4-1 with TRBJ2-1; a possible D gene is TRBD1 (6 bases). The V and J ends lost 5 bases and 4 bases respectively, with 18 bases between them. The CDR3 length is 16 residues. Per germline, CDR1 MGHRA and CDR2 YSYEKL. CDR3 protein: CASSSPGTKRYNEQFF. The CDR3 DNA reads TGCGCCAGCAGCTCCCCCGGGACAAAACGTTACAATGAGCAGTTCTTC.

This clone was recorded only once. The gene calls are TRBV7-2 and TRBJ2-4, with 9 nucleotides matching TRBD1. The CDR3 covers 14 residues. Looked up from germline, CDR1 is SGHTA and CDR2 is FQGNSA. Trimming removed 8 bases from V and 7 bases from J; junction bases left unmatched: 9. CDR3 amino acids: CASGSPGTGNIQYF. The CDR3 nucleotides are TGTGCCAGCGGTTCCCCCGGGACAGGGAACATTCAGTACTTC.

The chain recombines TRBV6-2 or TRBV6-3 with TRBJ2-2, with unresolved D. The CDR3 contains 16 residues. Germline V gene sequence: CDR1 MNHEY, CDR2 SVGEGT. With 1 base removed from V and 5 bases from J, the gap between germline ends came to 14 bases. CDR3 DNA sequence: TGTGCCAGCAGTTACTATACCTATTCCGGGACCGGGGAGCTGTTTTTT. Protein product: CASSYYTYSGTGELFF.

This clone was counted once. The CDR3 sequence is CASSQVRGQANSPLHF. DNA for the CDR3: TGTGCCAGCAGCCAAGTGCGCGGACAGGCGAATTCACCCCTCCACTTT. The chain links TRBV3-1 (or the pseudogene TRBV3-2) to TRBJ1-6; 7 bases are shared with TRBD1. V was clipped by 1 base and J by 7 bases; unmatched bases: 7. Germline values: CDR1 LGHDT, CDR2 YNNKEL (reference sequence). The CDR3 runs to 16 residues.

The chain employs TRBV2 and TRBJ1-5, with 11 positions matching TRBD1. Germline V CDR1 and CDR2: SNHLY, FYNNEI. V lost 6 bases, J lost 4 bases, and 2 bases stayed unmatched. The CDR3 loop spans 14 amino acids. In nucleotides, the CDR3 is TGTGCCAGCAGGGGGACAGGGGGGAATCAGCCCCAGCATTTT. Translating it yields CASRGTGGNQPQHF.

The chain links TRBV2 to TRBJ2-3, with D uncertain. Trimming stripped 5 bases from V and 2 bases from J, with 8 bases between. Germline CDR1 and CDR2: SNHLY and FYNNEI. The CDR3 length is 13 residues. The chain's CDR3 is CASSLKNTDTQYF. The CDR3 coding sequence is TGTGCCAGCAGTTTAAAAAACACAGATACGCAGTATTTT. Full variable domain (remainder filled in from reference TRBV2 and TRBJ2-3): EPEVTQTPSHQVTQMGQEVILRCVPISNHLYFYWYRQILGQKVEFLVSFYNNEISEKSEIFDDQFSVERPDGSNFTLKIRSTKLEDSAMYFCASSLKNTDTQYFGPGTRLTVL.

The chain is built from TRBV9 and TRBJ2-2; 10 bases are shared with TRBD1. Germline V gene data show CDR1 as SGDLS and CDR2 as YYNGEE. CDR3 length equals 18 residues. With 3 bases clipped from V and 3 bases from J, the junction kept 11 bases outside the gene matches. The CDR3 sequence is CASSAPGQGHPDTGELFF. The CDR3 DNA reads as TGTGCCAGCAGCGCGCCGGGACAGGGGCATCCCGACACCGGGGAGCTGTTTTTT. The complete variable domain, with remaining parts taken from reference TRBV9 and TRBJ2-2, reads DSGVTQTPKHLITATGQRVTLRCSPRSGDLSVYWYQQSLDQGLQFLIQYYNGEERAKGNILERFSAQQFPDLHSELNLSSLELGDSALYFCASSAPGQGHPDTGELFFGEGSRLTVL.

V usage is TRBV18 and J usage is TRBJ2-4; D possibly corresponds to TRBD1 (5 bases). The length of the CDR3 is 16 residues. The V end lost 6 bases, the J end lost 2 bases, and 17 bases lay between the germline ends. Germline loops: CDR1 KGHSH, CDR2 LQKENI. DNA of the CDR3: TGTGCCAGCTCGCCGACAGCTCCCGAGACCAAAAACATTCAGTACTTC. It yields the protein CASSPTAPETKNIQYF.

The chain links TRBV7-9 to TRBJ2-3; D is unresolved. The CDR3 loop spans 15 amino acids. With 1 base removed from V and 2 bases from J, the gap between germline ends came to 10 bases. Germline loops: CDR1 SEHNR, CDR2 FQNEAQ (reference sequence). The CDR3 DNA is TGTGCCAGCAGCTTAGACTCCCTTTACACAGATACGCAGTATTTT. Protein product: CASSLDSLYTDTQYF. Combining the CDR3 with reference TRBV7-9 and TRBJ2-3 gives the whole variable domain DTGVSQNPRHKITKRGQNVTFRCDPISEHNRLYWYRQTLGQGPEFLTYFQNEAQLEKSRLLSDRFSAERPKGSFSTLEIQRTEQGDSAMYLCASSLDSLYTDTQYFGPGTRLTVL.

This sequence joins TRBV5-5 and TRBJ2-1; TRBD2 matches 14 bases. The CDR3 length is 15 residues. Germline-derived CDR1 and CDR2 are SGHKS and YYEKEE (reference sequence). V lost 4 bases to trimming and J lost 5 bases; unmatched junction nucleotides: 2. The CDR3 loop is CASSGLAGGNNEQFF. The CDR3 DNA reads TGTGCCAGCAGCGGACTAGCGGGAGGAAACAATGAGCAGTTCTTC.

The chain couples TRBV6-4 to TRBJ2-3, with 11 nucleotides matching TRBD2. The CDR3 has 15 amino acids. The germline V gene encodes CDR1 MRHNA and CDR2 SNTAGT. V gave up 6 bases and J gave up 4 bases; unmatched junction bases: 6. This CDR3 is CASSPLAGGPDTQYF. The CDR3 DNA follows: TGTGCCAGCAGCCCCCTAGCGGGAGGCCCAGATACGCAGTATTTT.

The table lists this clone with a count of one. The chain links TRBV21-1 to TRBJ2-1; TRBD2, as called in the table, went unchecked against the DNA. TRBV21-1 is labeled a pseudogene. CDR3 length: 8 residues. The CDR3 is CAIRGAFF. CDR3 coding DNA: TGTGCCATCCGGGGGGCGTTCTTC.

The count of this clone is one. In DNA, the CDR3 is TGTGCCAGCAGCCCCCGGGACAGGGACTACGAGCAGTACTTC. The encoded protein is CASSPRDRDYEQYF. V gene TRBV11-3 combines with J gene TRBJ2-7; 9 bases line up with TRBD1. The V gene end was trimmed by 5 bases and the J gene end by 3 bases; junction bases not matched to a gene: 5. This CDR3 contains 14 residues. CDR1 is SGHNT and CDR2 is YENEEA in the germline V gene.

The chain carries TRBV9 and TRBJ2-1, with TRBD2 matching 8 bases. CDR1 is SGDLS and CDR2 is YYNGEE in the germline V gene. With 1 base clipped from V and 5 bases from J, the junction kept 2 bases outside the gene matches. The CDR3 sequence is 14 residues long. The CDR3 DNA reads as TGTGCCAGCAGCGTAACTAGCGGCCACAATGAGCAGTTCTTC. This gives the protein CASSVTSGHNEQFF. Based on the CDR3 plus reference TRBV9 and TRBJ2-1, the full variable domain is DSGVTQTPKHLITATGQRVTLRCSPRSGDLSVYWYQQSLDQGLQFLIQYYNGEERAKGNILERFSAQQFPDLHSELNLSSLELGDSALYFCASSVTSGHNEQFFGPGTRLTVL.

The chain's CDR3 is CASSQGGQTGNTIYF. CDR3 nucleotide sequence: TGTGCCAGCAGCCAAGGGGGCCAAACTGGAAACACCATATATTTT. This rearrangement joins TRBV3-1 (or the pseudogene TRBV3-2) to TRBJ1-3; a weak D match, TRBD1 (5 bases). The CDR3 is made up of 15 amino acids. Trimming took 1 base from V and 2 from J, leaving 9 bases between them. The germline gives CDR1 LGHDT, CDR2 YNNKEL (reference sequence).

Regarding this clone: This CDR3 is also generated by other DNA sequences in the sample. The chain uses TRBV9 and TRBJ2-5; TRBD1 aligns across 12 bases. V was pared by 3 bases and J by 5 bases, with 5 bases of the junction left unmatched. The CDR3 extends over 15 amino acids. CDR1 and CDR2 from the germline V gene are SGDLS and YYNGEE. This CDR3 is CASSAGQGAGETQYF. In nucleotides, the CDR3 is TGTGCCAGCAGCGCGGGACAGGGGGCGGGGGAGACCCAGTACTTC.

The V gene is TRBV5-4, the J gene TRBJ2-1; TRBD2 might be the D (6 bases). Germline lookup yields CDR1 SGHNT and CDR2 YYREEE (reference sequence). The CDR3 contains 16 residues. The germline V and J ends were trimmed by 1 base and 5 bases, with 16 bases remaining between them. In nucleotides, the CDR3 is TGTGCCAGCAGCTTGAGAGAAGCGGGCACTAACAATGAGCAGTTCTTC. Its protein is CASSLREAGTNNEQFF.

The rearrangement joins TRBV12-3 or TRBV12-4 to TRBJ1-1; D gene unclear. V gave up 5 bases and J gave up 6 bases, with 7 bases separating them. The CDR3 loop spans 11 amino acids. The CDR3 protein is CASSRSSEAFF. CDR3 DNA: TGTGCCAGCAGTCGTAGTTCTGAAGCTTTCTTT.